The T cell receptor (beta chain) described here comes from a study of beta chain features in type 1 diabetes. Study-level findings and limits: Among patients with Type 1 diabetes, TCRB CDR3s were moderately but significantly shorter in every one of the four CD4+ subsets. Lower insertion and higher deletion counts appeared at VDJ junctions in type 1 diabetes patients.

This clone was counted between two and nine times. Its antigen remains unidentified. With V trimmed by 3 bases and J by 0 bases, 6 bases remained unmatched. The CDR3 runs to 16 residues. Germline-derived CDR1 and CDR2 are SGDLS and YYNGEE. Since all of the isolated RNA was reverse transcribed, expressed TCRB transcripts were what got sequenced. The data were produced by immunoSEQ multiplex PCR, yet TCRdb's version contains in-frame clones alone and is incomplete. The sample lists 600,000 to 700,000 clones; around 12% were seen once. Post-sort purity exceeded 98% for all sorted populations. The TCR originated in a man aged 25-45 years with type 1 diabetes. The sample taken for sequencing was naive CD4+ T cells from blood. The J gene is TRBJ2-1, the V gene TRBV9; 7 bases agree with TRBD2. This chain's CDR3 is CASSGRGDRSYNEQFF. The CDR3 coding sequence is TGTGCCAGCAGCGGTCGGGGGGACCGCTCCTACAATGAGCAGTTCTTC.